The sequence of this T cell receptor beta chain was determined in a study of molecular identifiers for immune sequencing clone quantification. General study findings and limits: Highly expanded clones may be undercounted when identical TCR molecules share barcodes.

For naive CD8 T cells, sorting used the CD8+CD4-CCR7+CD45RA+ phenotype. This CDR3 has 16 amino acids. Germline assignment: CDR1 SGDLS and CDR2 YYNGEE. Via MiXCR, TCRdb re-called the PCR reads, giving one row per CDR3 protein. The table records about 510,000 distinct CDR3 sequences, about 25% of them present only once. This clonotype was counted a single time. Its antigen remains unknown. A read error may be the cause here, since a much bigger clone is one base away. The sample consisted of naive CD8+ T cells from blood, with Jurkat cell RNA spiked in. As for subset: FACS-sorted CD8+CD4-CCR7+CD45RA+ naive T cells. This sequence was found in a human donor in good health. Some libraries in this study had Jurkat cell RNA spiked in. V gene TRBV9 combines with J gene TRBJ2-4; D might be TRBD1 (6 bases). CDR3 region: CAISGTGMDGKNIQYF. The CDR3, as DNA: TGTGCCATCAGCGGAACAGGGATGGACGGCAAAAACATTCAGTACTTC.